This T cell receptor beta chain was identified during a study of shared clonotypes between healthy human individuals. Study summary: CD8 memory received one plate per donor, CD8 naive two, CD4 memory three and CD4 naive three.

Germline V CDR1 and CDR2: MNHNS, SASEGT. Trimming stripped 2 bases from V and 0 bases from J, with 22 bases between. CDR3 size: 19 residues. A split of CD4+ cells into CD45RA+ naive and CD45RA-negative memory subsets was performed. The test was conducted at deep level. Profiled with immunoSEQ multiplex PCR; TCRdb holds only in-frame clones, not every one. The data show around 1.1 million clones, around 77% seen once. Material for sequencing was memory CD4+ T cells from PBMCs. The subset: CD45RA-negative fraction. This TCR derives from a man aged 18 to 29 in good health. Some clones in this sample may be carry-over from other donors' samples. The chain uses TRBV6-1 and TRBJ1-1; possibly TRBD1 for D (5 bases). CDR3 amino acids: CASSEIRTRGRQMNTEAFF. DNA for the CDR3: TGTGCCAGCAGTGAAATACGGACTAGGGGCAGACAGATGAACACTGAAGCTTTCTTT.